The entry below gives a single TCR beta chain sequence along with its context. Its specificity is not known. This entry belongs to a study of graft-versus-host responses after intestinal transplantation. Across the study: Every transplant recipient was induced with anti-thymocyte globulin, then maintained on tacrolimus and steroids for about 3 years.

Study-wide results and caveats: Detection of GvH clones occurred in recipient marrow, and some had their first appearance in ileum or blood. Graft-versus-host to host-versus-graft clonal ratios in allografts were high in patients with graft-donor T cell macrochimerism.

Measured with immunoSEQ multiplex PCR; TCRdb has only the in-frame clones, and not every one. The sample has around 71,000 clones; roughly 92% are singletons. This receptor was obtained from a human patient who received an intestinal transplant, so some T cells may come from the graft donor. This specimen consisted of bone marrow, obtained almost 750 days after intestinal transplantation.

The chain's CDR3 is CASTPRRGRSYEQYF. In nucleotides, the CDR3 is TGTGCCAGCACCCCTAGGAGAGGGCGTTCCTACGAGCAGTACTTC. The rearrangement uses TRBV6-1 and TRBJ2-7; a possible D gene is TRBD2 (5 bases). The germline V gene has CDR1 MNHNS and CDR2 SASEGT. This CDR3 contains 15 residues. V lost 7 bases and J 1 base, leaving 17 bases between the germline ends.